This T cell receptor (beta chain) was obtained from a study of blood T cell repertoires in COVID-19. In the study's own analysis: Estimates of nucleated cell counts were drawn from the amplification of reference gene primers. Sequencing was performed with immunoSEQ multiplex PCR; in TCRdb, only in-frame clones are kept and a portion is missing. V and J calls and clone size are those listed in that table; D and trimming were worked out from the DNA. The sample consists of about 130,000 clones, 75% to 90% of them appearing once. This CDR3 spans 14 amino acids. The germline V gene encodes CDR1 SEHNR and CDR2 FQNEAQ (reference sequence). V was cut by 1 base and J by 3 bases, with 6 bases left in between.

This TCR derives from a man between 60 and 75 years old with COVID-19, enrolled during active disease. This sequence joins TRBV7-9 and TRBJ1-4; no reliable D call. The sequencing input was peripheral blood. CDR3 DNA sequence: TGTGCCAGCAGCTTAGAGCAGGCTAATGAAAAACTGTTTTTT. It is translated as CASSLEQANEKLFF. Using reference TRBV7-9 and TRBJ1-4 for the parts outside the CDR3, the full variable domain is DTGVSQNPRHKITKRGQNVTFRCDPISEHNRLYWYRQTLGQGPEFLTYFQNEAQLEKSRLLSDRFSAERPKGSFSTLEIQRTEQGDSAMYLCASSLEQANEKLFFGSGTQLSVL.